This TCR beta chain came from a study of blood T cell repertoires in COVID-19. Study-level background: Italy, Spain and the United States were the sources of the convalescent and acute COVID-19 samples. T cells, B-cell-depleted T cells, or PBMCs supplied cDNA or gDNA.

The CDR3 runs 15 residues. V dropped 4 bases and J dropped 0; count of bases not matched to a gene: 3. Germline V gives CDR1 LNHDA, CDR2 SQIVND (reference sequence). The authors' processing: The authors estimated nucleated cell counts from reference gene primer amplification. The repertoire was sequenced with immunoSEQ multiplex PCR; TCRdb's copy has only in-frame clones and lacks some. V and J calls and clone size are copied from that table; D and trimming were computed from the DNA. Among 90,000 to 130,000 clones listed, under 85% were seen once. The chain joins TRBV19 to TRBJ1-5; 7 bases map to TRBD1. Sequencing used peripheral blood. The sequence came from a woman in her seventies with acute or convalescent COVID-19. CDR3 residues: CASSKGQYSNQPQHF. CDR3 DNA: TGTGCCAGTAGTAAGGGACAGTATAGCAATCAGCCCCAGCATTTT.